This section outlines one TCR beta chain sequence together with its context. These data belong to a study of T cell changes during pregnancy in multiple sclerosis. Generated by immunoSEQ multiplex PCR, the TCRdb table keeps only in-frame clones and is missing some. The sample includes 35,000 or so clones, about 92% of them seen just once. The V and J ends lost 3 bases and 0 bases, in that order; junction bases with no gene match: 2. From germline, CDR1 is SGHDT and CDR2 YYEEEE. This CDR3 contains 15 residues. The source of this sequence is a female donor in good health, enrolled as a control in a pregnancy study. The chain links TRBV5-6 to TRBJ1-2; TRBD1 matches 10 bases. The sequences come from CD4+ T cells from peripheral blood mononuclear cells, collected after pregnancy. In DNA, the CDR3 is TGTGCCAGCAGCTCGGGGACAGGGGCTAACTATGGCTACACCTTC. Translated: CASSSGTGANYGYTF.